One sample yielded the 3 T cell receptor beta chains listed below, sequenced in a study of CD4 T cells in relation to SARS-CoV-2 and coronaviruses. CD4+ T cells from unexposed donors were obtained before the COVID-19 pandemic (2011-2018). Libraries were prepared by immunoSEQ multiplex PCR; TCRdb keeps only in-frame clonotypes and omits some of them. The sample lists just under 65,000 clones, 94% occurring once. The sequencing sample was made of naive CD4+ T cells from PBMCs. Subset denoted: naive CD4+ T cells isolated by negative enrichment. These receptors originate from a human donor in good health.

The CDR3 is CASSGPGGAGPTTQYF. The CDR3 region has the DNA TGTGCCAGCAGTGGGCCTGGAGGGGCAGGGCCTACGACCCAGTACTTC. The rearrangement uses TRBV11-1 and TRBJ2-5; possible D gene TRBD2, 6 bases. This CDR3 has 16 amino acids. Trimming stripped 6 bases from V and 7 bases from J, with 24 bases between. The germline V gene has CDR1 SGHAT and CDR2 FQDESV (reference sequence).

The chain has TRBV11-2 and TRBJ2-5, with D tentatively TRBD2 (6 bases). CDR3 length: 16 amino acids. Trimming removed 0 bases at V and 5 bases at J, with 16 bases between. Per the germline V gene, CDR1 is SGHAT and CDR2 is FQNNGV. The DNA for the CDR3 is TGTGCCAGCAGCTTAGAGGGAGGACTTAGCGTGGAGACCCAGTACTTC. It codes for CASSLEGGLSVETQYF.

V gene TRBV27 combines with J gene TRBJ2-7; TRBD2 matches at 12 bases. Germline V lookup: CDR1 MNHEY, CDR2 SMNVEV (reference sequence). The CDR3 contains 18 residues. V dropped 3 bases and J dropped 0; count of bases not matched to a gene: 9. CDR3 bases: TGTGCCAGCAGTTTCCGGACTAGCGGGAAGGGGGCCTCCTACGAGCAGTACTTC. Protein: CASSFRTSGKGASYEQYF.